This T cell receptor (beta chain) came from a study of T-cell reconstitution after alpha-beta-depleted transplantation in children. This clonotype was counted only a few times. The antigen is undetermined. With 0 bases clipped from V and 10 bases from J, the junction kept 4 bases outside the gene matches. CDR3 length: 14 residues. Germline loops: CDR1 SGHDT, CDR2 YYEEEE. Study-wide results and limits: Newly produced T cells mostly provided counts and TCRbeta diversity after one year, as hyperexpanded clones declined. From surviving recipient T cells and thymic progenitors came the high day-60 TCRbeta diversity observed in some patients. Reportedly, alpha-beta T cells present about two months post-transplant originated from several hundred expanded clones of graft origin.

Researchers prepared the TCRbeta library using unique molecular identifiers, the study reports. TCRdb called the PCR reads again in MiXCR, with one record for every CDR3 protein. The table has approximately 85,000 distinct CDR3 sequences, around an eighth seen once; the top ten hold about 25%. The clonotype originates from a male patient aged 2 to 10 who had a stem cell transplant for acute lymphoblastic leukemia, so the T cells may come from the graft donor. The genes are TRBV5-6 and TRBJ1-1, with 12 nucleotides matching TRBD1. Sequencing used PBMCs, mostly from graft donor cells, obtained 180 days after TCRalphabeta/CD19-depleted stem cell transplant. This chain's CDR3 is CASSLVGQGAVAFF. Written as DNA, the CDR3 is TGTGCCAGCAGCTTGGTGGGACAGGGGGCGGTAGCTTTCTTT.